Listed below are T cell receptor beta chains from one sample, sequenced in a study of blood T cell repertoires in COVID-19. Some clones are missing from TCRdb's copy, which holds only in-frame ones; the method was immunoSEQ multiplex PCR. The table records under 200,000 clones, around 85% of them present only once. Material: peripheral blood. The receptors were sampled from a woman in her seventies with acute or convalescent COVID-19. The CDR3 runs from the conserved cysteine through the conserved F or W. The D gene is left open where the match is weak. Expanded clones get a size class; other rows say once, few or many, or leave the size out.

>TRBV5-1|NA|TRBJ2-2|15|NA
CASSVDTPNTGELFF
TGCGCCAGCAGCGTGGACACACCGAACACCGGGGAGCTGTTTTTT
>TRBV28|TRBD1|TRBJ1-2|16|NA
CASRSISRQGDYGYTF
TGTGCCAGCAGATCGATATCAAGACAGGGAGACTATGGCTACACCTTC
>TRBV7-8|NA|TRBJ1-4|14|NA
CASSLGRGGEKLFF
TGTGCCAGCAGCTTAGGGCGGGGGGGTGAAAAACTGTTTTTT
>TRBV10-1|NA|TRBJ2-6|15|NA
CASSDRSSGANVLTF
TGCGCCAGCAGTGATCGGAGTTCTGGGGCCAACGTCCTGACTTTC
>TRBV10-1|TRBD2|TRBJ2-7|18|NA
CASGGLAMVGGQTYEQYF
TGCGCCAGCGGGGGACTAGCGATGGTGGGGGGTCAAACCTACGAGCAGTACTTC
>TRBV5-4|TRBD1|TRBJ2-7|15|NA
CASSSRQGSTYEQYF
TGTGCCAGCAGCTCCCGACAGGGTAGCACCTACGAGCAGTACTTC
>TRBV7-6|TRBD2|TRBJ2-2|15|NA
CASSSAREGTGELFF
TGTGCCAGCAGCTCGGCTAGGGAGGGGACCGGGGAGCTGTTTTTT
>TRBV19|TRBD2|TRBJ2-1|16|once
CASSIGGLGAGNEQFF
TGTGCCAGTAGTATTGGGGGACTAGGCGCGGGAAATGAGCAGTTCTTC
>TRBV4-1|NA|TRBJ1-5|16|NA
CASSQEGGRGNQPQHF
TGCGCCAGCAGCCAAGAGGGAGGCAGGGGCAATCAGCCCCAGCATTTT
>TRBV12-3/TRBV12-4|NA|TRBJ2-3|12|NA
CASSLLPDTQYF
TGTGCCAGCAGCCTACTCCCCGATACGCAGTATTTT
>TRBV5-5|NA|TRBJ1-5|18|NA
CASSLVPDYTYSNQPQHF
TGTGCCAGCAGCTTGGTGCCTGACTATACCTATAGCAATCAGCCCCAGCATTTT
>TRBV6-5|TRBD1|TRBJ2-1|15|NA
CASRETGSTYNEQFF
TGTGCCAGCAGAGAGACAGGGTCGACCTACAATGAGCAGTTCTTC
>TRBV5-4|TRBD1|TRBJ1-1|17|NA
CASIPGQGAGIGTEAFF
TGTGCCAGCATCCCGGGACAGGGGGCAGGGATTGGCACTGAAGCTTTCTTT
>TRBV18|NA|TRBJ2-1|12|NA
CASSPQGNEQFF
TGTGCCAGCTCACCACAGGGGAATGAGCAGTTCTTC
>TRBV5-1|NA|TRBJ1-1|13|NA
CASSSISNIEAFF
TGCGCCAGCAGCTCAATATCGAACATTGAAGCTTTCTTT
>TRBV6-2/TRBV6-3|NA|TRBJ2-7|15|NA
CASSNLLTVGGEQYF
TGTGCCAGCAGCAACCTACTGACGGTGGGAGGCGAGCAGTACTTC
>TRBV11-2|NA|TRBJ1-2|12|NA
CASSPGAAGYTF
TGTGCCAGCAGCCCTGGGGCAGCTGGCTACACCTTC
>TRBV7-3|NA|TRBJ2-3|13|once
CASSTRQSDTQYF
TGTGCCAGCAGCACCCGACAGTCAGATACGCAGTATTTT
>TRBV18|TRBD1|TRBJ1-5|16|NA
CASSLDRGHGGQPQHF
TGTGCCAGCTCGCTTGACAGGGGGCATGGAGGTCAGCCCCAGCATTTT
>TRBV28|NA|TRBJ1-2|12|NA
CASSLRGYGYTF
TGTGCCAGCAGTTTAAGAGGCTATGGCTACACCTTC
>TRBV3-1/TRBV3-2|NA|TRBJ2-3|15|NA
CASSPSGHDTDTQYF
TGTGCCAGCAGCCCATCCGGACACGACACAGATACGCAGTATTTT
>TRBV4-1|NA|TRBJ2-4|16|NA
CASSQDRNPSGNIQYF
TGCGCCAGCAGCCAAGATAGAAACCCTTCAGGTAACATTCAGTACTTC
>TRBV9|NA|TRBJ1-5|15|NA
CASSPSGGSNQPQHF
TGTGCCAGCAGCCCTAGTGGGGGGAGCAATCAGCCCCAGCATTTT
>TRBV27|NA|TRBJ2-4|14|NA
CASSSRGGGNIQYF
TGTGCCAGCAGTTCGAGGGGAGGAGGAAACATTCAGTACTTC
>TRBV2|TRBD1|TRBJ2-5|15|NA
CASSVSSTGEETQYF
TGTGCCAGCAGTGTGAGTAGTACAGGGGAAGAGACCCAGTACTTC
>TRBV2|TRBD1|TRBJ1-5|15|once
CASRGTGFSNQPQHF
TGTGCCAGCAGGGGGACAGGGTTTAGCAATCAGCCCCAGCATTTT
>TRBV18|NA|TRBJ1-1|13|once
CASSGPLATEAFF
TGTGCCAGCTCAGGGCCTCTGGCCACTGAAGCTTTCTTT
>TRBV5-1|NA|TRBJ1-1|15|once
CASSPPGSVDTEAFF
TGCGCCAGCAGCCCGCCGGGGTCGGTGGACACTGAAGCTTTCTTT
>TRBV7-9|TRBD1|TRBJ2-7|15|NA
CASSTDRQGPAEQYF
TGTGCCAGCAGCACGGACCGACAGGGGCCGGCCGAGCAGTACTTC
>TRBV6-5|TRBD1|TRBJ1-6|14|once
CASVPDRGNSPLHF
TGTGCCAGCGTCCCCGACAGGGGTAATTCACCCCTCCACTTT
>TRBV9|NA|TRBJ1-1|15|NA
CASSVGNYMNTEAFF
TGTGCCAGCAGCGTAGGAAACTATATGAACACTGAAGCTTTCTTT
>TRBV4-1|TRBD1|TRBJ1-2|15|NA
CASSQENQGAYGYTF
TGCGCCAGCAGCCAAGAAAATCAGGGGGCCTATGGCTACACCTTC
>TRBV6-5|TRBD2|TRBJ2-3|15|NA
CATRLGSGGEDTQYF
TGTGCCACCCGCCTCGGTAGCGGGGGAGAAGATACGCAGTATTTT